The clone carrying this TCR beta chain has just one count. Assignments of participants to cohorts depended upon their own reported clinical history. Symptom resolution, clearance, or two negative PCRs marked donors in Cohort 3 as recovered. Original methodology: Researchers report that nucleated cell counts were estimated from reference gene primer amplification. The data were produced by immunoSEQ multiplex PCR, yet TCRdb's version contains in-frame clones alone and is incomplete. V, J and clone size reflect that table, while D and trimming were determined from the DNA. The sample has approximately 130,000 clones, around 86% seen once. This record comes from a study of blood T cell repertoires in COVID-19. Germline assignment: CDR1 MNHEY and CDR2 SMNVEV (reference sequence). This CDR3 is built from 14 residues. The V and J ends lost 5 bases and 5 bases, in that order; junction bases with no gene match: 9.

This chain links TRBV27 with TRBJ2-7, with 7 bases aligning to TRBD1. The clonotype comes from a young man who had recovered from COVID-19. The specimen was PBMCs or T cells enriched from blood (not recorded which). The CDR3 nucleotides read TGTGCCAGCAGTCCACTACAGGGGAACCACGAGCAGTACTTC. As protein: CASSPLQGNHEQYF.